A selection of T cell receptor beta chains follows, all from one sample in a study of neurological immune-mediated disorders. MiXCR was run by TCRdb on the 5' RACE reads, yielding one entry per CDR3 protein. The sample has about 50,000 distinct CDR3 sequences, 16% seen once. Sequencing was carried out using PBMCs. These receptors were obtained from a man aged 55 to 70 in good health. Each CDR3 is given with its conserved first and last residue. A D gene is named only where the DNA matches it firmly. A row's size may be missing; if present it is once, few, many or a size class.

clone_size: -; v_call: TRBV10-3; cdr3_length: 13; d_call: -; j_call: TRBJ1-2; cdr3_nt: TGTGCCATCTTCCGGAAAGGGAGGGATGGCTACACCTTC; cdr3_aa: CAIFRKGRDGYTF
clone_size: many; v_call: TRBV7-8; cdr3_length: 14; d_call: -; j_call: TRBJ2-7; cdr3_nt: TGTGCCAGCAGCATCGGACCCGCGACCTACGAGCAGTACTTC; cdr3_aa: CASSIGPATYEQYF
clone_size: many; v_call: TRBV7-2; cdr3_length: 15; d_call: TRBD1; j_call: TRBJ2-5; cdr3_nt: TGTGCCAGCAGACCCCGGGCAGGGGGCGAAGAGACCCAGTACTTC; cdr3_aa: CASRPRAGGEETQYF
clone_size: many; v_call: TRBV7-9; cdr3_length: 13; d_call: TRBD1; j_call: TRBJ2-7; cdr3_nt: TGTGCCAGCAGCTGGACAGGGTTCGGCGAGCAGTACTTC; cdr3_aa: CASSWTGFGEQYF
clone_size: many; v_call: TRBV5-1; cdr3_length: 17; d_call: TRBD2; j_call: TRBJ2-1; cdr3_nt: TGCGCCAGCAGCTTGGCCAAGTCTAGCGGGGGCAACAATGAGCAGTTCTTC; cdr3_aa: CASSLAKSSGGNNEQFF
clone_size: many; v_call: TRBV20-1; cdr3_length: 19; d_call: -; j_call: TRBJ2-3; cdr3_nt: TGCAGTGCTAGAGATCTTCCCTTGCCGGGACTCCACGGCACAGATACGCAGTATTTT; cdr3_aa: CSARDLPLPGLHGTDTQYF
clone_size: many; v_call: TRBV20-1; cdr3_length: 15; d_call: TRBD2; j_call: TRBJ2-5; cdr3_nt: TGCAGTGCCAAAAATGCGGGAGGGGCTCAAGAGACCCAGTACTTC; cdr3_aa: CSAKNAGGAQETQYF
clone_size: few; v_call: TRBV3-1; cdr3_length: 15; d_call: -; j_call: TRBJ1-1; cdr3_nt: TGTGCCAGCAGCCAAGATTACTCAGCGGGCACTGAAGTTTTCTTT; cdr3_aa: CASSQDYSAGTEVFF
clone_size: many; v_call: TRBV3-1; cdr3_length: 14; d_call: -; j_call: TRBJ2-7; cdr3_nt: TGTGCCAGCAGCCAAGCCAGCCACGGGGACGAGCAGTACTTC; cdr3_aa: CASSQASHGDEQYF
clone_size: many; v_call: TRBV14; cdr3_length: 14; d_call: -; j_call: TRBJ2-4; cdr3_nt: TGTGCCAGCAGCCCCTCCGGGGGGCCCGGCATTCAGTACTTC; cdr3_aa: CASSPSGGPGIQYF
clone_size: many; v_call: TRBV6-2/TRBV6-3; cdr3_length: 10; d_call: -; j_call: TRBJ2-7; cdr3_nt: TGTGCCAGCGCGCGGTACGAGCAGTACTTC; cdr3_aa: CASARYEQYF
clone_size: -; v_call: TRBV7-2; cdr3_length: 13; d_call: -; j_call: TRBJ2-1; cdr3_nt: TGTGCCAGCAGCCTTTTGTTCTCCAATGAGCAGTTCTTC; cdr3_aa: CASSLLFSNEQFF
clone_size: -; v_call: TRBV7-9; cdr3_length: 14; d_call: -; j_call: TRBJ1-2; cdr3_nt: TGTGCCAGCAGCTTGGGTCCGGGTTACTCGGGCTACACCTTC; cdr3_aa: CASSLGPGYSGYTF
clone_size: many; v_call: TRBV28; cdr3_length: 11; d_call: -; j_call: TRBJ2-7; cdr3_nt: TGTGCCAGCAGCCTGGTCTACGAGCAGTACTTC; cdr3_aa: CASSLVYEQYF
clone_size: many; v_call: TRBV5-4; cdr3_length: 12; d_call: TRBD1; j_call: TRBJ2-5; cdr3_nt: TGTGCCAGCAGTTGGGACAGCGAGACCCAGTACTTC; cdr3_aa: CASSWDSETQYF
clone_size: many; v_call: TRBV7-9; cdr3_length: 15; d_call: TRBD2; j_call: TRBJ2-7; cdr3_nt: TGTGCCAGCAGCCCCATAACTAGCGCTGGCTACGAGCAGTACTTC; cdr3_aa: CASSPITSAGYEQYF
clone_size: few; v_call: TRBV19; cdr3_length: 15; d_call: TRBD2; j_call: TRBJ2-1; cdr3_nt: TGTGCCACCGAGACTAGCGGGAGCTCCTACAATGAGCAGTTCTTC; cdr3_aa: CATETSGSSYNEQFF
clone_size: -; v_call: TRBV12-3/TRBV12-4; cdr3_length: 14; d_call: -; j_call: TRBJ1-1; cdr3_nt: TGTGCCAGCAGTTTCCAGGGTTTGAACACTGAAGCTTTCTTT; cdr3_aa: CASSFQGLNTEAFF
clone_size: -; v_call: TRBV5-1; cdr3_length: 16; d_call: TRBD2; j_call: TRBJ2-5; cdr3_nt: TGCGCCAGCAGCTTCAACCTAGCGGGGGGACAAGAGACCCAGTACTTC; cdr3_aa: CASSFNLAGGQETQYF
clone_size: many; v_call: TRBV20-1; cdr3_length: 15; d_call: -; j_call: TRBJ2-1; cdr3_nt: TGCAGTGCTGTGTTCCGGGACCGCCCCTACAATGAGCAGTTCTTC; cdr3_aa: CSAVFRDRPYNEQFF
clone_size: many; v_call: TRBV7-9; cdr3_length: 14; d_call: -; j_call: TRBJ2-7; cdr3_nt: TGTGCCAGCAGCTTAGTCCGGGAGCTCCACGAGCAGTACTTC; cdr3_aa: CASSLVRELHEQYF
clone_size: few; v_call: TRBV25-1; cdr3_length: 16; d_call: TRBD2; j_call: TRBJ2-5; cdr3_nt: TGTGCCAGCAGTGAGTTAGCGGGAGGGCCGGTGGAGACCCAGTACTTC; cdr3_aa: CASSELAGGPVETQYF
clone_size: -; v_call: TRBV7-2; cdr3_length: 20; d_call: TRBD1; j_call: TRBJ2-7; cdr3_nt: TGTGCCAGCAGCCGCAAACCGGGACAGGCCCCGTTTATAGGATCCTACGAGCAGTACTTC; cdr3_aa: CASSRKPGQAPFIGSYEQYF
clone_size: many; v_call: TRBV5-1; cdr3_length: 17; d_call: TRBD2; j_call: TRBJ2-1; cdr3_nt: TGCGCCAGCAGCTTGGACCCCCACGGGACTAGGCGCGATGAGCAGTTCTTC; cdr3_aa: CASSLDPHGTRRDEQFF
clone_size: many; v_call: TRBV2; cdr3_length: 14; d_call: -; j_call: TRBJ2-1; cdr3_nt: TGTGCCAGCAGTGAAGGGGGCTCCTACAATGAGCAGTTCTTC; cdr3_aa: CASSEGGSYNEQFF
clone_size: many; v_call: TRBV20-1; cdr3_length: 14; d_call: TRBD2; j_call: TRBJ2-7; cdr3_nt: TGCAGTGCGCAAACTAGCGGGAGAAGTGGGGAGCAGTACTTC; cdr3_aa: CSAQTSGRSGEQYF
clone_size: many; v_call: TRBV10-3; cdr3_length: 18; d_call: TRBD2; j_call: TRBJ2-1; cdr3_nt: TGTGCCATCAGTGAGTCGTTTGGACTAGCGGGAGGTTCAAATGAGCAGTTCTTC; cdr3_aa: CAISESFGLAGGSNEQFF
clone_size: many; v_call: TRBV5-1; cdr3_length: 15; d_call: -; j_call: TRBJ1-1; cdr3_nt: TGCGCCAGCAGCTTGGAGGGACATCCGAACACTGAAGCTTTCTTT; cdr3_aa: CASSLEGHPNTEAFF
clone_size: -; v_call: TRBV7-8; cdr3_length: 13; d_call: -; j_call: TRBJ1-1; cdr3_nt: TGTGCCAGCAGCTTACGCACGGGCACTGAAGCTTTCTTT; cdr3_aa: CASSLRTGTEAFF
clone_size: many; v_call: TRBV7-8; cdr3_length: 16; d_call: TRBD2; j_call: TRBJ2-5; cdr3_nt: TGTGCCAGCAGCTTAGCTAGCGGGTGGGGGAAAGAGACCCAGTACTTC; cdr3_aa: CASSLASGWGKETQYF
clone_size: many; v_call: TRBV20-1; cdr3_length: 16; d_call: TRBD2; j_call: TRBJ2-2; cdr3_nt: TGCAGTGCTAGAGAGCACACTAGCGGGAGCTTCGGGGAGCTGTTTTTT; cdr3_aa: CSAREHTSGSFGELFF
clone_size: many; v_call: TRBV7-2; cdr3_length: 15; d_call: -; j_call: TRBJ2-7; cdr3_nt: TGTGCCAGCAGCTTAGTAGGGCAGAACCCCTACGAGCAGTACTTC; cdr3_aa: CASSLVGQNPYEQYF
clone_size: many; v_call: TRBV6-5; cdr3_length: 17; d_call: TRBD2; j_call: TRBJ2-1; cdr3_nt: TGTGCCAGCAGTTCCCTTGGGACTAGCGGAGGCTACAATGAGCAGTTCTTC; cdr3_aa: CASSSLGTSGGYNEQFF